Following are 24 T cell receptor beta chains from one sample sequenced in a study of blood T cell repertoires in COVID-19. Clones were sequenced by immunoSEQ multiplex PCR, and TCRdb holds only the in-frame ones, with some missing. This table has about 120,000 clones, 70% to 90% appearing once. The source material was peripheral blood. The receptor source for this set is a human donor in a cohort sampled during active COVID-19.

The chain has TRBV24-1 and TRBJ2-1, with D perhaps TRBD1 (9 bases). The CDR3 runs to 19 residues. The V gene's germline CDR1 is KGHDR and CDR2 SFDVKD. Trimming removed 0 bases at V and 3 bases at J, with 20 bases between. As DNA, the CDR3 is TGTGCCACCAGTGATTTGCGGGGGGGACAGGGCGTGGGCTACAATGAGCAGTTCTTC. This gives the protein CATSDLRGGQGVGYNEQFF.

This clone was picked up a small number of times. The chain recombines TRBV5-1 with TRBJ1-4, with TRBD1 as a possible D gene (5 bases). This CDR3 comprises 14 residues. Trimming removed 4 bases from V and 7 bases from J, with 14 bases in between. Germline CDR1 is SGHRS and CDR2 is YFSETQ. CDR3 nucleotide sequence: TGCGCCAGCAGCAGCGGGACCGCGGGTGAAAAACTGTTTTTT. It translates to CASSSGTAGEKLFF.

This rearrangement joins TRBV27 to TRBJ2-1; 10 bases align to TRBD1. Germline CDR1 MNHEY, CDR2 SMNVEV (reference sequence). This CDR3 has 17 residues. J lost 6 bases, V lost 4 bases, and 12 bases had no gene match. As DNA, the CDR3 is TGTGCCAGCAGTTCCAGACAGGGGGCGGGGAGCTTCAATGAGCAGTTCTTC. Its protein is CASSSRQGAGSFNEQFF.

The V call is TRBV27, the J call TRBJ2-1; 14 nucleotides line up with TRBD2. The length of the CDR3 is 13 residues. Trimming took 9 bases from V and 9 from J; bases not matched to a gene: 4. Germline-derived CDR1 and CDR2 are MNHEY and SMNVEV (reference sequence). CDR3 bases: TGTGCCAGGACTAGCGGGAGGGACGTTGAGCAGTTCTTC. It translates to CARTSGRDVEQFF.

This clone appeared once. The chain uses TRBV7-2 and TRBJ2-3; D is perhaps TRBD2 (6 bases). The CDR3 sequence is 16 residues long. Trimming stripped 1 base from V and 4 bases from J, with 15 bases between. From germline, CDR1 is SGHTA and CDR2 FQGNSA. The CDR3 nucleotides are TGTGCCAGCAGCTTAGGGGAGGACGGGGCGGCAGATACGCAGTATTTT. Protein product: CASSLGEDGAADTQYF.

V gene TRBV27 combines with J gene TRBJ2-2; the D gene is possibly TRBD2 (6 bases). V lost 3 bases, J lost 7 bases, and 12 bases lay in between. This CDR3 has 14 amino acids. CDR1 and CDR2 from the germline V gene are MNHEY and SMNVEV (reference sequence). The CDR3 sequence is CASSFYGRSGELFF. As DNA, the CDR3 is TGTGCCAGCAGTTTTTACGGGAGAAGCGGGGAGCTGTTTTTT.

CDR3: CASSIGWAVASTDTQYF. The CDR3 DNA sequence: TGTGCCAGTAGTATAGGGTGGGCAGTTGCTAGCACAGATACGCAGTATTTT. This sequence joins TRBV19 and TRBJ2-3; no clear D gene. V was trimmed by 1 base and J by 0 bases, leaving 14 bases between them. The CDR3 sequence is 17 residues long. CDR1 and CDR2 from the germline V gene are LNHDA and SQIVND (reference sequence).

This clone has only one observation. The chain has TRBV7-2 and TRBJ2-2; 12 positions match TRBD2. Losses at the gene ends were 6 bases for V and 6 bases for J; bases not matched to a gene: 2. The germline V gene has CDR1 SGHTA and CDR2 FQGNSA. The CDR3 contains 14 residues. The CDR3 spells CASRSSGRAGELFF. The CDR3 bases are TGTGCCAGCAGGTCTAGCGGGAGGGCCGGGGAGCTGTTTTTT.

The genes are TRBV5-4 and TRBJ1-1; D is unclear. The V end lost 5 bases, the J end lost 4 bases, and 18 bases lay between the germline ends. Germline lookup yields CDR1 SGHNT and CDR2 YYREEE (reference sequence). The CDR3 has 15 residues. CDR3 in DNA: TGTGCCAGCAGGAGTGGGCAGGTGGAAGTCACTGAAGCTTTCTTT. This translates into CASRSGQVEVTEAFF. Complete variable domain (other parts from reference TRBV5-4 and TRBJ1-1): ETGVTQSPTHLIKTRGQQVTLRCSSQSGHNTVSWYQQALGQGPQFIFQYYREEENGRGNFPPRFSGLQFPNYSSELNVNALELDDSALYLCASRSGQVEVTEAFFGQGTRLTVV.

The chain recombines TRBV2 with TRBJ2-7; TRBD1 aligns across 9 bases. Germline CDR1 and CDR2: SNHLY and FYNNEI. With 10 bases clipped from V and 4 bases from J, the junction kept 11 bases outside the gene matches. The CDR3 is 14 residues long. The CDR3 region has the DNA TGTGCCACCCAAGGAAACAGGGGGCCTTACGAGCAGTACTTC. Translating it yields CATQGNRGPYEQYF.

The V and J genes are TRBV7-6 and TRBJ2-7, with 10 bases lining up with TRBD1. CDR1 is SGHVS, CDR2 FNYEAQ, per germline. The V segment lost 4 bases and the J segment 3 bases; nucleotides outside the gene matches: 6. This CDR3 has 15 residues. As DNA, the CDR3 is TGTGCCAGCAGCTCGGGACAGGGGCTAGACTACGAGCAGTACTTC. Translated: CASSSGQGLDYEQYF.

This clone was counted once. This sequence joins TRBV30 and TRBJ2-1; TRBD2 matches 14 bases. This CDR3 spans 13 amino acids. CDR1 GTSNPN and CDR2 SVGIG come from the germline V gene (reference sequence). With 8 bases clipped from V and 9 bases from J, the junction kept 6 bases outside the gene matches. The CDR3 spells CAGRLAGGLEQFF. Written as DNA, the CDR3 is TGTGCCGGTAGACTAGCGGGGGGGCTTGAGCAGTTCTTC.

The chain links TRBV9 to TRBJ1-4, with TRBD1 matching over 7 bases. CDR1 and CDR2 from the germline V gene are SGDLS and YYNGEE. Trimming took 0 bases from V and 4 from J; bases not matched to a gene: 3. The CDR3 spans 15 residues. The CDR3 sequence is CASSVAGTDNEKLFF. Here the CDR3 DNA reads TGTGCCAGCAGCGTAGCTGGGACAGATAATGAAAAACTGTTTTTT.

V and J are TRBV7-2 and TRBJ2-3; no clear D. The CDR3 extends over 15 amino acids. Germline CDR1 SGHTA, CDR2 FQGNSA. V was shortened by 4 bases and J by 1 base, with 12 bases between the two germline ends. The CDR3 is CASSSLNRGTDTQYF. In nucleotides, the CDR3 is TGTGCCAGCAGCTCGCTCAACCGGGGCACAGATACGCAGTATTTT.

The CDR3 DNA reads as TGTGCCAGCAGCGCCGGTGGAGATACGCAGTATTTT. Protein sequence: CASSAGGDTQYF. V gene TRBV9 combines with J gene TRBJ2-3; D unresolved. The CDR3 covers 12 residues. Trimming removed 3 bases at V and 5 bases at J, with 7 bases between. The germline V gene encodes CDR1 SGDLS and CDR2 YYNGEE.

The chain employs TRBV3-1 (or the pseudogene TRBV3-2) and TRBJ1-2; D perhaps matches TRBD1 (5 bases). The CDR3 runs to 14 residues. Germline CDR1 is LGHDT and CDR2 is YNNKEL (reference sequence). With 1 base removed from V and 5 bases from J, the gap between germline ends came to 11 bases. The CDR3 here is CASSQGGVKYGYTF. In DNA, the CDR3 is TGTGCCAGCAGCCAAGGGGGCGTTAAATATGGCTACACCTTC.

The chain is built from TRBV2 and TRBJ1-1, with TRBD1 identical over 11 bases. Trimming at V came to 5 bases and at J to 1 base, leaving 6 bases not matched to a gene. The CDR3 loop spans 16 amino acids. Germline V gene sequence: CDR1 SNHLY, CDR2 FYNNEI. The DNA of the CDR3 is TGTGCCAGCAGTCCGGACAGGGGGCGCGGGAACACTGAAGCTTTCTTT. Encoded protein: CASSPDRGRGNTEAFF.

The chain recombines TRBV7-9 with TRBJ2-7, with TRBD2 matching over 10 bases. The CDR3 covers 15 residues. Germline V gives CDR1 SEHNR, CDR2 FQNEAQ (reference sequence). J gave up 4 bases and V 7 bases, and 10 bases lay outside the gene matches. The CDR3 DNA is TGTGCCAGCAAGCCCGGACTAGCGGAGCCATACGAGCAGTACTTC. Encoded protein: CASKPGLAEPYEQYF.

The V and J genes are TRBV6-6 and TRBJ2-7, with D possibly being TRBD1 (6 bases). The CDR3 contains 15 residues. The V gene lost 4 bases and the J gene lost 2 bases, with 15 bases spanning the gap. Germline V gene lookup returns CDR1 MNHNY and CDR2 SVGAGI (reference sequence). In DNA, the CDR3 is TGTGCCAGCAGTTCATCTGAGGACAGAGCCTACGAGCAGTACTTC. It specifies CASSSSEDRAYEQYF.

The rearrangement links TRBV11-2 to TRBJ1-3; D not certain. The germline V gene has CDR1 SGHAT and CDR2 FQNNGV. The V end lost 1 base, the J end lost 9 bases, and 10 bases lay between the germline ends. This CDR3 spans 13 amino acids. The CDR3 coding sequence is TGTGCCAGCAGCTTAGGGGAGCAAGTCACCATATATTTT. Amino acid sequence: CASSLGEQVTIYF. The full variable domain, completed using reference TRBV11-2 and TRBJ1-3, is EAGVAQSPRYKIIEKRQSVAFWCNPISGHATLYWYQQILGQGPKLLIQFQNNGVVDDSQLPKDRFSAERLKGVDSTLKIQPAKLEDSAVYLCASSLGEQVTIYFGEGSWLTVV.

The gene calls are TRBV7-9 and TRBJ1-1; weak D call: TRBD1 (6 bases). Germline loops: CDR1 SEHNR, CDR2 FQNEAQ (reference sequence). CDR3 length: 15 residues. V was trimmed by 5 bases and J by 6 bases, leaving 19 bases between them. CDR3 sequence (DNA): TGTGCCAGCAGCCTGAGTCACAGGGATGGGGCTGAAGCTTTCTTT. It is translated as CASSLSHRDGAEAFF.

The rearrangement joins TRBV29-1 to TRBJ2-7; 14 nucleotides match TRBD2. This CDR3 has 14 residues. Germline CDR1 and CDR2: SQVTM and ANQGSEA. The V gene end was trimmed by 6 bases and the J gene end by 4 bases; junction bases not matched to a gene: 5. The CDR3 coding sequence is TGCAGCGTCCGCGGGACTAGCGGGGGATACGAGCAGTACTTC. This sequence encodes CSVRGTSGGYEQYF.

This rearrangement joins TRBV7-2 to TRBJ1-2, with 7 nucleotides matching TRBD1. The CDR3 contains 13 residues. V lost 1 base and J lost 6; bases outside the gene matches: 2. Germline V gene sequence: CDR1 SGHTA, CDR2 FQGNSA. For the CDR3, the DNA is TGTGCCAGCAGCTTAGGCCAGGGGGATGGCTACACCTTC. This translates into CASSLGQGDGYTF.

The J gene is TRBJ2-3, the V gene TRBV9; the D is unclear. This CDR3 is built from 14 residues. The germline V and J ends were trimmed by 3 bases and 2 bases, with 10 bases remaining between them. Germline lookup yields CDR1 SGDLS and CDR2 YYNGEE. As DNA, the CDR3 is TGTGCCAGCAGCGGAATCTCTACCACAGATACGCAGTATTTT. This sequence encodes CASSGISTTDTQYF.